This T cell receptor beta chain emerged from a study of cytomegalovirus exposure and HLA in healthy donors. General study points: A later analysis reportedly identified an Asian-associated ancestry cluster as carrying fewer N-insertions than the approximately 730-donor mean. Sequencing likely produced, as an artifact, a cluster of highly shared sequence variants.

With 60 Vbeta and 13 Jbeta primers, the PCR was carried out. Sequencing used immunoSEQ multiplex PCR; TCRdb keeps in-frame clones, though not all of them. This sample carries over 200,000 clones, approximately 79% of them seen once, and the ten largest clones take approximately 1.8%. Details on this clone: Its antigen is currently unknown.

V lost 1 base and J 4 bases, leaving 8 bases between the germline ends. Per the germline V gene, CDR1 is SGHAT and CDR2 is FQNNGV. The CDR3 spans 13 residues. The TCR originated in a male donor in good health and CMV-seronegative. The genes are TRBV11-2 and TRBJ2-7; tentative D call: TRBD1 (6 bases). The sequencing sample was made of PBMCs. The CDR3 is CASSLATGYEQYF. The CDR3 bases are TGTGCCAGCAGCTTAGCGACAGGTTACGAGCAGTACTTC.